This T cell receptor beta chain was identified in a study of T and B cells in COVID-19 patients. Germline CDR1 SGHNT, CDR2 YYREEE (reference sequence). CDR3 length: 11 residues. Multiplex PCR with BIOMED2 TRB-A/B primer pools amplified TRB rearrangements. Each CDR3 protein gets one entry after TCRdb re-called the multiplex PCR reads with MiXCR. This sample has about 17,000 distinct CDR3 sequences; 25% to 35% occur once, and the top ten carry 4% to 4.5%. From blood, about 250-500 ng of genomic DNA served as TRB template. This clonotype has at least ten counts. The junction departs from germline at one end; a sequencing error may be responsible.

The chain is built from TRBV5-4 and TRBJ2-7; D perhaps matches TRBD2 (5 bases). This receptor was identified in a human donor who had recovered from COVID-19. The material sequenced was blood. The CDR3 loop is CAISEGYEQYF. DNA for the CDR3: TGTGCCATCAGCGAGGGCTACGAGCAGTACTTC.